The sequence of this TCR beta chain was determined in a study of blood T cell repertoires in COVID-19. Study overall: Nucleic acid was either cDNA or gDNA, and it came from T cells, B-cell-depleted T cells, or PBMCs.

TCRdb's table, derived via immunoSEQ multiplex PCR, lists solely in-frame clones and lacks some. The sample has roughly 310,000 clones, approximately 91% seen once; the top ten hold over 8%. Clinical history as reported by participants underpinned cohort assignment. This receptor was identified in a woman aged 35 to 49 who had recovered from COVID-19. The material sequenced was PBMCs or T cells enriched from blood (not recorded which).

The CDR3 DNA reads TGTGCCAGCACCAAACAGGGGACGATGGAGACCCAGTACTTC. Translation: CASTKQGTMETQYF. The rearrangement links TRBV11-2 to TRBJ2-5, with 7 nucleotides matching TRBD1. With V trimmed by 7 bases and J by 5 bases, 10 bases remained unmatched. CDR3 size: 14 residues. Germline loops: CDR1 SGHAT, CDR2 FQNNGV.